This is a list of T cell receptor beta chains from one sample in a study of cytomegalovirus exposure and HLA in healthy donors. Using immunoSEQ multiplex PCR, the repertoire was profiled, and TCRdb retains in-frame clones only, with some absent. The sample contains some 190,000 clones, roughly four fifths of which appear only once. Sequenced material: PBMCs. These receptor sequences come from a young woman in good health and CMV-seropositive. Each CDR3 is given with its conserved first and last residue. The order of the fields is V gene, D gene, clone size, J gene, CDR3 protein, CDR3 DNA. D genes are given only for firm matches. Not all rows give a size; the values are once, few, many and, for expanded clones, a class.

TRBV19	TRBD2	few	TRBJ2-1	CASSLSGRAINEQFF	TGTGCCAGTAGTTTGAGCGGGAGGGCGATCAATGAGCAGTTCTTC
TRBV7-2	TRBD2	once	TRBJ2-1	CASSLGLAAYNEQFF	TGTGCCAGCAGCTTGGGACTAGCGGCTTACAATGAGCAGTTCTTC
TRBV19	.	.	TRBJ2-7	CASSILGGTYEQYF	TGTGCCAGTAGTATATTAGGCGGTACCTACGAGCAGTACTTC
TRBV29-1	.	.	TRBJ2-4	CSVGQSQDIQYF	TGCAGCGTTGGACAGAGTCAGGATATTCAGTACTTC
TRBV5-4	TRBD1	few	TRBJ1-2	CASSLYRTGGSDGYTF	TGTGCCAGCAGCTTGTACCGGACAGGGGGCAGTGATGGCTACACCTTC
TRBV6-1	.	.	TRBJ1-2	CASTTGALYYGYTF	TGTGCCAGCACGACAGGAGCCCTCTACTATGGCTACACCTTC
TRBV27	TRBD1	.	TRBJ2-4	CASSPAGQGLAKNIQYF	TGTGCCAGCAGTCCAGCCGGACAGGGACTAGCCAAAAACATTCAGTACTTC
TRBV28	TRBD1	.	TRBJ1-4	CASSFERTGLFNEKLFF	TGTGCCAGCAGTTTCGAGAGGACAGGCCTCTTTAATGAAAAACTGTTTTTT
TRBV18	.	.	TRBJ2-1	CASSPNSGLSSYNEQFF	TGTGCCAGCTCACCAAACAGCGGTTTGAGCTCCTACAATGAGCAGTTCTTC
TRBV9	TRBD2	.	TRBJ2-7	CASSETSGSGVFAYEQYF	TGTGCCAGCAGCGAAACTAGCGGGAGTGGTGTCTTTGCCTACGAGCAGTACTTC
TRBV6-5	.	.	TRBJ2-3	CASSLGTASTDTQYF	TGTGCCAGCAGCCTCGGGACTGCTAGCACAGATACGCAGTATTTT
TRBV6-6	.	once	TRBJ2-2	CASNLGGELFF	TGTGCCAGCAATCTAGGCGGGGAGCTGTTTTTT
TRBV6-1	TRBD2	.	TRBJ2-1	CASSTSGTYNEQFF	TGTGCCAGCTCTACTAGCGGGACCTACAATGAGCAGTTCTTC
TRBV20-1	.	.	TRBJ2-1	CSARVQVEQFF	TGCAGTGCTAGGGTACAGGTTGAGCAGTTCTTC
TRBV27	TRBD2	.	TRBJ2-7	CASSSLLAGHFEQYF	TGTGCCAGCAGTTCCCTACTAGCGGGACACTTCGAGCAGTACTTC
TRBV6-5	.	.	TRBJ2-1	CASSNEASSYNEQFF	TGTGCCAGCAGCAACGAAGCTTCCTCCTACAATGAGCAGTTCTTC
TRBV6-1	.	.	TRBJ1-5	CASSEVRGRGNQPQHF	TGTGCCAGCAGTGAAGTTAGGGGGAGAGGCAATCAGCCCCAGCATTTT
TRBV5-1	.	.	TRBJ2-7	CASSLVAGSPDEQYF	TGCGCCAGCAGCTTGGTGGCGGGCTCTCCCGACGAGCAGTACTTC
TRBV19	.	.	TRBJ1-2	CASISSWGGDHGYAF	TGTGCCAGTATCTCATCGTGGGGCGGAGACCATGGCTACGCCTTC
TRBV27	TRBD1	.	TRBJ2-7	CASRRTGREQYF	TGTGCCAGCAGACGGACAGGGAGGGAGCAGTACTTC
TRBV7-8	.	few	TRBJ1-1	CASSRTLHRDTMNTEAFF	TGTGCCAGCAGCCGAACCTTACACAGGGATACCATGAACACTGAAGCTTTCTTT
TRBV12-5	.	.	TRBJ2-1	CASGLPGNEQFF	TGTGCTAGTGGTTTGCCCGGGAATGAGCAGTTCTTC
TRBV11-2	.	.	TRBJ2-7	CASSLRGAYEQYF	TGTGCCAGCAGCCTCAGGGGTGCCTACGAGCAGTACTTC
TRBV4-2	.	.	TRBJ1-6	CASSLDPGHLNSPLHF	TGTGCCAGCAGCCTTGATCCGGGACACCTCAATTCACCCCTCCACTTT
TRBV19	TRBD2	.	TRBJ2-1	CASKLAVFNNEQFF	TGTGCCAGTAAGCTAGCGGTTTTCAACAATGAGCAGTTCTTC
TRBV7-9	.	.	TRBJ2-4	CASSLGAHGKNIQYF	TGTGCCAGCAGCTTAGGGGCGCACGGCAAAAACATTCAGTACTTC
TRBV6-1	TRBD2	few	TRBJ2-7	CASRSSGIYEQYF	TGTGCCAGCAGGAGTAGCGGGATTTACGAGCAGTACTTC
TRBV14	.	.	TRBJ2-1	CASSQGHNRDPNNEQFF	TGTGCCAGCAGCCAGGGCCACAACAGGGATCCTAACAATGAGCAGTTCTTC
TRBV7-9	.	.	TRBJ2-2	CASSLGETGELFF	TGTGCCAGCAGCTTAGGAGAAACCGGGGAGCTGTTTTTT
TRBV27	TRBD1	.	TRBJ1-5	CASSSEGQPNQPQHF	TGTGCCAGCAGTTCTGAGGGACAGCCCAATCAGCCCCAGCATTTT
TRBV6-5	TRBD1	.	TRBJ2-1	CASSRRQGKGNEQFF	TGTGCCAGCAGTCGGCGACAGGGGAAGGGCAATGAGCAGTTCTTC
TRBV28	TRBD2	few	TRBJ2-3	CASSLSLAGHTDTQYF	TGTGCCAGCAGTTTATCACTAGCGGGACACACAGATACGCAGTATTTT
TRBV6-6	.	.	TRBJ2-7	CASSPDSSEQYF	TGTGCCAGCAGCCCGGACAGCTCGGAGCAGTACTTC
TRBV29-1	TRBD1	.	TRBJ2-1	CSTSGTGFVEQFF	TGCAGCACATCCGGGACAGGGTTTGTTGAGCAGTTCTTC
TRBV6-1	.	once	TRBJ2-7	CASSDYPGGTGSSYEQYF	TGTGCCAGCAGTGACTACCCCGGAGGGACGGGTAGCTCCTACGAGCAGTACTTC
TRBV19	TRBD1	.	TRBJ1-1	CASSYRGTEAFF	TGTGCCAGTAGTTACAGGGGCACTGAAGCTTTCTTT
TRBV11-2	.	.	TRBJ1-1	CASSLEIWGVVTEAFF	TGTGCCAGCAGCTTAGAGATATGGGGGGTGGTCACTGAAGCTTTCTTT
TRBV19	.	.	TRBJ1-3	CASSLDSYWDTIYF	TGTGCCAGTAGCCTCGACAGTTACTGGGACACCATATATTTT
TRBV19	.	.	TRBJ1-1	CASKFGGTSNTEAFF	TGTGCCAGTAAATTCGGGGGGACATCGAACACTGAAGCTTTCTTT
TRBV5-1	TRBD2	.	TRBJ2-5	CASSQREGPETQYF	TGCGCCAGCAGCCAGCGGGAGGGCCCGGAGACCCAGTACTTC
TRBV6-1	TRBD1	.	TRBJ2-7	CATGTGASEQYF	TGTGCCACCGGGACAGGGGCTAGCGAGCAGTACTTC
TRBV28	.	.	TRBJ1-5	CASIGGGGQPQHF	TGTGCCAGCATAGGCGGGGGCGGGCAGCCCCAGCATTTT
TRBV6-1	.	.	TRBJ1-4	CASRSPGGNEKLFF	TGTGCCAGCAGATCACCCGGGGGTAATGAAAAACTGTTTTTT
TRBV4-2	TRBD2	.	TRBJ2-7	CASSRDPLAGDSYEQYF	TGTGCCAGCAGCCGGGATCCTTTAGCGGGAGACTCCTACGAGCAGTACTTC
TRBV7-2	TRBD2	.	TRBJ2-1	CASSLDRLAALEQFF	TGTGCCAGCAGCTTAGACCGACTAGCGGCGCTTGAGCAGTTCTTC
TRBV27	TRBD2	few	TRBJ2-7	CASGPASGAYEQYF	TGTGCCAGCGGTCCGGCTAGCGGTGCCTACGAGCAGTACTTC
TRBV7-9	.	.	TRBJ1-2	CASSLATGTGYTF	TGTGCCAGCAGCTTAGCTACAGGGACTGGCTACACCTTC
TRBV5-6	TRBD2	.	TRBJ2-2	CASSGKLAGGELNTGELFF	TGTGCCAGCAGCGGAAAACTAGCGGGAGGCGAATTAAACACCGGGGAGCTGTTTTTT
TRBV5-1	TRBD2	.	TRBJ2-1	CASRETSGGSYNEQFF	TGCGCCAGCAGGGAGACTAGCGGGGGCTCCTACAATGAGCAGTTCTTC
TRBV5-1	TRBD1	.	TRBJ2-6	CASSLRDSNVLTF	TGCGCCAGCAGCCTAAGGGACAGCAACGTCCTGACTTTC
TRBV28	.	.	TRBJ2-7	CASSFLATSLPTYEQYF	TGTGCCAGCAGTTTTCTCGCGACTAGTCTACCAACCTACGAGCAGTACTTC
TRBV5-6	TRBD1	.	TRBJ1-2	CASSGGTGVFGYTF	TGTGCCAGCAGCGGCGGGACAGGGGTTTTTGGCTACACCTTC
TRBV5-1	.	.	TRBJ2-7	CASSFNGRERHEQYF	TGCGCCAGCAGCTTTAACGGCCGGGAGCGCCACGAGCAGTACTTC
TRBV28	.	.	TRBJ2-7	CASSPPLAYEQYF	TGTGCCAGCAGTCCCCCCCTTGCCTACGAGCAGTACTTC
TRBV7-9	TRBD1	.	TRBJ2-2	CASSRLGQGKPGELFF	TGTGCCAGCAGCCGACTGGGACAGGGGAAGCCCGGGGAGCTGTTTTTT
TRBV4-2	TRBD2	.	TRBJ2-1	CASSRSLAGGSEQFF	TGTGCCAGCAGCCGATCCTTAGCGGGAGGTTCTGAGCAGTTCTTC
TRBV19	TRBD1	.	TRBJ2-3	CASSIDGAQLRGLADTQYF	TGTGCCAGTAGTATAGATGGGGCTCAGCTAAGGGGGCTCGCAGATACGCAGTATTTT
TRBV5-8	TRBD2	.	TRBJ2-1	CASSLRTSRSSYNEQFF	TGTGCCAGCAGCTTGAGGACTAGCAGAAGCTCCTACAATGAGCAGTTCTTC
TRBV6-5	.	.	TRBJ1-1	CASSYTGLMNTEAFF	TGTGCCAGCAGTTACACCGGACTGATGAACACTGAAGCTTTCTTT